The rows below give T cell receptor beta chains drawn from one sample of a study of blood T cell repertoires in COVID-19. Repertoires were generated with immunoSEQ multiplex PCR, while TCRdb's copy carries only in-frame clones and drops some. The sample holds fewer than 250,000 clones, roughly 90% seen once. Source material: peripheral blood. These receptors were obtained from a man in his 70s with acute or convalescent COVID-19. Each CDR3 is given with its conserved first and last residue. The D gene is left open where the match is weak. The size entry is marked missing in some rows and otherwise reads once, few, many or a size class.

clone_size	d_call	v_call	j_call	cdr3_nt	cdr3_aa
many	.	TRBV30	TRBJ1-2	TGTGCCTGGAGTGAGTCGACGGTACGAGGCGGCTACACCTTC	CAWSESTVRGGYTF
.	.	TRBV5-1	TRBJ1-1	TGCGCCAGCAGCTTGGTAGACAGGAACACTGAAGCTTTCTTT	CASSLVDRNTEAFF
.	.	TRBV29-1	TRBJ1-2	TGCAGCGTTTCCAAGGGGGGGCAGGGTGACTATGGCTACACCTTC	CSVSKGGQGDYGYTF
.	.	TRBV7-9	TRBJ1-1	TGTGCCAGCAGCTTAGCTGGGCTACCCGAAGCTTTCTTT	CASSLAGLPEAFF
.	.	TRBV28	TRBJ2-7	TGTGCCAGCAGTTTATTGTCCGGAGATCTCCCCTACGAGCAGTACTTC	CASSLLSGDLPYEQYF
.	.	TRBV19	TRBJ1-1	TGTGCCGTCCAAGGGGTAATGAACACTGAAGCTTTCTTT	CAVQGVMNTEAFF
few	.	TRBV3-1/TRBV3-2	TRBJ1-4	TGTGCCAGCAGCCGAGGCGGGTTTCCTGGGTCTAATGAAAAACTGTTTTTT	CASSRGGFPGSNEKLFF
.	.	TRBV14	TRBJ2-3	TGTGCCAGCAGCCGAAGCGACCTAGCAAGGGATACGCAGTATTTT	CASSRSDLARDTQYF
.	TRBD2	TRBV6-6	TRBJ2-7	TGTGCCAGCAGAACCCATTCGTGGACTAGCAACGAGCAGTACTTC	CASRTHSWTSNEQYF
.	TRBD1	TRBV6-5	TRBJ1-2	TGTGCCAGCAGTCCCCCCGCCGGCAGGGGGGTTGGCTACACCTTC	CASSPPAGRGVGYTF
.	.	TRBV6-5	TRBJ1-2	TGTGCCAGCAGTTACTCATCGCCAAAAGTAGAGGGCTACACCTTC	CASSYSSPKVEGYTF